Sequencing of this TCR beta chain was carried out in a study of a mutant IDH1 vaccine in newly diagnosed glioma. Study details: Among treated patients, 62.5% were male and around 38% female, and mean age was around 40 years.

Germline CDR1 is SGHNT and CDR2 is YYREEE (reference sequence). This CDR3 contains 14 residues. V dropped 4 bases and J dropped 9 bases, with 17 bases sitting between them. The study's findings and limits: Among top peripheral T cell clonotypes, changes seemed unrelated to pseudoprogression.

Clones were read by immunoSEQ multiplex PCR, and TCRdb kept only the in-frame ones, dropping some. The top ten clones hold about 2.2% of a sample with nearly 50,000 clones, 75% to 90% of them seen once. Time point defined: baseline, week 1 (first vaccination visit). Treatment given: pre-vaccination baseline after standard-of-care therapy. Donors had new WHO grade 3 or 4 IDH1-mutant, ATRX-lost astrocytomas. Regarding this clone: Its antigen is currently unknown.

This receptor was obtained from a man aged 40-49 years with glioma. The sample in question was PBMCs, obtained from a glioma patient treated with radiotherapy, temozolomide or both. V and J are TRBV5-4 and TRBJ1-3, with D unclear. The CDR3 nucleotides read TGTGCCAGCAGCCTGTGGAGGGCCGAAAGCACCATATATTTT. As protein: CASSLWRAESTIYF.